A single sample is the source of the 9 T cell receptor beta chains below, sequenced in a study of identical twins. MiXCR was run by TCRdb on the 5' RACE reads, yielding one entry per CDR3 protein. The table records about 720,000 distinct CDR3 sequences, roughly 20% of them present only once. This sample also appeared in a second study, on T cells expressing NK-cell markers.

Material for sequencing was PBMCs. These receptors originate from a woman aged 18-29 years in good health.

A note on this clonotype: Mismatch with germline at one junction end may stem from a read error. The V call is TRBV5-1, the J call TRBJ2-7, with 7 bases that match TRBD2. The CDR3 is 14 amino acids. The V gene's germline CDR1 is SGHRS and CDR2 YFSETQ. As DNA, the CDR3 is TGCGCCAGCACCATAATGACTAGCTCCAACGAGCAGTACTTC. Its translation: CASTIMTSSNEQYF.

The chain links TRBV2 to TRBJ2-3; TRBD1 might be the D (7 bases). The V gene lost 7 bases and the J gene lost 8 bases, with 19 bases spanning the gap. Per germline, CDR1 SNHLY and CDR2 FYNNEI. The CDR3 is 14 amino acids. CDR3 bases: TGTGCCAGCACCCCAGGGGGACTCCCGGGTACGCAGTATTTT. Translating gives CASTPGGLPGTQYF.

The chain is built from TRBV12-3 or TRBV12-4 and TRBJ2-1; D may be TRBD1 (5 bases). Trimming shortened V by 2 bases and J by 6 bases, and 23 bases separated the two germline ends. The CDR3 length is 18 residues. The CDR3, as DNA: TGTGCCAGCAGTTTAAGGGGTGGAAGGGTGATGGGTCCCAATGAGCAGTTCTTC. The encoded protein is CASSLRGGRVMGPNEQFF.

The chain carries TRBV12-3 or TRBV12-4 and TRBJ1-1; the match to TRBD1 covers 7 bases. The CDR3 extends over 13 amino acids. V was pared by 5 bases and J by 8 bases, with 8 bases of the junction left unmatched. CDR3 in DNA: TGTGCCAGCAGTCTCGGACAGGCTTTGGAAGCTTTCTTT. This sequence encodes CASSLGQALEAFF.

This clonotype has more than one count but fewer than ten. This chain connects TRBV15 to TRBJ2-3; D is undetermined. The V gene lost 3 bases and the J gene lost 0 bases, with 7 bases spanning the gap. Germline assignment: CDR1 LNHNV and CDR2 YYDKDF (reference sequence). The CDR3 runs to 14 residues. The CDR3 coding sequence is TGTGCCACCAGCAGGGGTATGAGCACAGATACGCAGTATTTT. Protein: CATSRGMSTDTQYF.

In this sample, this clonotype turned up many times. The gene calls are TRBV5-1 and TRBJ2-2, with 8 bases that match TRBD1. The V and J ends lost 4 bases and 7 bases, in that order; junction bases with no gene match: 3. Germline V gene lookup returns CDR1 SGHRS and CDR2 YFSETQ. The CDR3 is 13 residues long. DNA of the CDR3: TGCGCCAGCAGCGTGGACAGGGTCGGGGAGCTGTTTTTT. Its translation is CASSVDRVGELFF.

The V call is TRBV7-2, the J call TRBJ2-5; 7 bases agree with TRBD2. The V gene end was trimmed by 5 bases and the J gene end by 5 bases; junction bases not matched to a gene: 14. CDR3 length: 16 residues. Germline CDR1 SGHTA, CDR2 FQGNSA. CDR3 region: CASSITSSRGGETQYF. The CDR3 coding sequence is TGTGCCAGCAGCATAACCTCCTCTAGGGGAGGGGAGACCCAGTACTTC.

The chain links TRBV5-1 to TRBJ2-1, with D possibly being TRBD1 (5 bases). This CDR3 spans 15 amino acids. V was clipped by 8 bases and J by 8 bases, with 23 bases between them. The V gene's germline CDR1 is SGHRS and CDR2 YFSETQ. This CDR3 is CASSLRIRATDEQFF. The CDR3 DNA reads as TGCGCCAGTTCCCTCCGAATCAGGGCGACCGATGAGCAGTTCTTC.

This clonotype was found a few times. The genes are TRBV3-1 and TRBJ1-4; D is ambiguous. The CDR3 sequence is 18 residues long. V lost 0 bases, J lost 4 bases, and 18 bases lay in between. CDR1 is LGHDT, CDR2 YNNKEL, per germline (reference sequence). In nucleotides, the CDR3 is TGTGCCAGCAGCCAAGATATTGATTTGAGGCAAGGTAATGAAAAACTGTTTTTT. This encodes CASSQDIDLRQGNEKLFF.